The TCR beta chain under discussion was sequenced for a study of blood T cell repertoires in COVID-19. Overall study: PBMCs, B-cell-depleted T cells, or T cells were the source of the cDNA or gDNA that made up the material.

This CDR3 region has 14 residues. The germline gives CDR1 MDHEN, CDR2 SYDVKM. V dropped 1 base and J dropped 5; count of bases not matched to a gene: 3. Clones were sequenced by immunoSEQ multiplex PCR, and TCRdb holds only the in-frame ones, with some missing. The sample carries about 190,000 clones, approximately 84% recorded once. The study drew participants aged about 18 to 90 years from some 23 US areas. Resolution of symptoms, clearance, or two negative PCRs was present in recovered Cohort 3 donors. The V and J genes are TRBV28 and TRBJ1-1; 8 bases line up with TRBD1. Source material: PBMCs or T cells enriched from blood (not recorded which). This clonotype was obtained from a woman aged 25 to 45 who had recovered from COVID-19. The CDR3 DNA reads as TGTGCCAGCAGTTTATTACAGGGGGATACTGAAGCTTTCTTT. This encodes CASSLLQGDTEAFF.